This T cell receptor beta chain originates from a study of STAT3 mutations in large granular lymphocyte leukemia. Whole-study context: Roughly 37% of treated T-LGLL patients showed hematologic response to immunosuppression.

As concerns this clone: Its antigen is unknown.

Sequencing was performed with immunoSEQ multiplex PCR; in TCRdb, only in-frame clones are kept and a portion is missing. The sample shows more than 4,500 clones, roughly 80% of them seen only once. The germline V gene encodes CDR1 KGHSH and CDR2 LQKENI. With 6 bases removed from V and 2 bases from J, the gap between germline ends came to 19 bases. This CDR3 has 16 amino acids. General study findings and limits: In 6 of 18 patients, new TCR clonotypes emerged after therapy. Every T-cell large granular lymphocyte leukemia patient had at least one immunodominant TCR beta clonotype. In some patients, a small highly pathogenic clone possibly went undetected.

Material for sequencing was peripheral blood mononuclear cells. V usage is TRBV18 and J usage is TRBJ2-5, with D possibly being TRBD2 (5 bases). This TCR came from a man in his forties with T-cell large granular lymphocyte leukemia. Some clones in this sample may be carry-over from other donors' samples. CDR3 sequence: CASSPGGRRLQETQYF. The CDR3 DNA follows: TGTGCCAGCTCCCCGGGTGGGAGACGCTTACAAGAGACCCAGTACTTC.